These T cell receptor beta chains were read from a single sample in a study of blood T cell repertoires in COVID-19. Sequencing used immunoSEQ multiplex PCR; TCRdb keeps in-frame clones, though not all of them. This sample carries 350,000 to 500,000 clones, roughly 90% of them seen once, and the ten largest clones take 1.2% to 1.5%. Sequences were obtained from PBMCs or T cells enriched from blood (not recorded which). All receptors derive from a woman between 18 and 29 years old who had been exposed to COVID-19. Both conserved end residues are part of each CDR3. Fields, in order: V gene, D gene, clone size, J gene, CDR3 DNA, CDR3 protein. The D gene is left open where the match is weak. Size tells how often a clone was seen (once, few, many) or the class of an expanded clone, and some rows leave it out.

v_gene: TRBV28; d_gene: TRBD2; abundance: NA; j_gene: TRBJ2-7; CDR3nt: TGTGCCACCCTCAAGCTCACTAGCGGGAAGTCCTACGAGCAGTACTTC; CDR3aa: CATLKLTSGKSYEQYF
v_gene: TRBV19; d_gene: TRBD1; abundance: NA; j_gene: TRBJ1-5; CDR3nt: TGTGCCAGTATAGGGGACAGGAATCAGCCCCAGCATTTT; CDR3aa: CASIGDRNQPQHF
v_gene: TRBV18; d_gene: TRBD1; abundance: NA; j_gene: TRBJ2-3; CDR3nt: TGTGCCAGCTCACCATTGCGGGACAGGGAACGCGATACGCAGTATTTT; CDR3aa: CASSPLRDRERDTQYF
v_gene: TRBV23-1; d_gene: TRBD1; abundance: NA; j_gene: TRBJ1-2; CDR3nt: TGCGCCAGCAGTCAATGGGGCAGGGGGCTTCAGGACTATGGCTACACCTTC; CDR3aa: CASSQWGRGLQDYGYTF
v_gene: TRBV20-1; d_gene: NA; abundance: once; j_gene: TRBJ2-7; CDR3nt: TGCAGTGCTAGTGAGGTTGACAGGGCGGGGTACGAGCAGTACTTC; CDR3aa: CSASEVDRAGYEQYF
v_gene: TRBV5-1; d_gene: NA; abundance: NA; j_gene: TRBJ1-2; CDR3nt: TGCGCCAGCAGCTTAACAGGGTATACTAACTATGGCTACACCTTC; CDR3aa: CASSLTGYTNYGYTF
v_gene: TRBV19; d_gene: NA; abundance: NA; j_gene: TRBJ2-1; CDR3nt: TGTGCCAGTAGTCCCCATGGGAGCTCCTACAATGAGCAGTTCTTC; CDR3aa: CASSPHGSSYNEQFF
v_gene: TRBV4-1; d_gene: NA; abundance: NA; j_gene: TRBJ1-4; CDR3nt: TGCGCCAGCCGGTTCGAGGGAGTGGGTTCTCGGGAAAAACTGTTTTTT; CDR3aa: CASRFEGVGSREKLFF
v_gene: TRBV5-1; d_gene: NA; abundance: NA; j_gene: TRBJ1-1; CDR3nt: TGCGCCAGCAGCTTGGGGACACCTGATGAAGCTTTCTTT; CDR3aa: CASSLGTPDEAFF
v_gene: TRBV27; d_gene: NA; abundance: NA; j_gene: TRBJ1-6; CDR3nt: TGTGCCAGGGACAGAAGCTCCTATAATTCACCCCTCCACTTT; CDR3aa: CARDRSSYNSPLHF